This T cell receptor beta chain was sequenced in a study of PD-1 blockade in classical Hodgkin lymphoma. As to time point: cycle 4 day 1 (C4D1), after 5 to 7 weeks of nivolumab. All trial patients relapsed after autologous stem cell transplantation. Measured with immunoSEQ multiplex PCR; TCRdb has only the in-frame clones, and not every one. The sample has tens of thousands of clones; just over 75% are singletons. The germline gives CDR1 SGHTA, CDR2 FQGNSA. The CDR3 runs 12 residues. The V gene lost 5 bases and the J gene lost 9 bases, with 11 bases spanning the gap. Sequencing used peripheral blood mononuclear cells (PBMCs), obtained before the fourth cycle of nivolumab. The TCR comes from a human donor with classical Hodgkin lymphoma. The V gene is TRBV7-2, the J gene TRBJ2-1; the D is unclear. The DNA for the CDR3 is TGTGCCAGCAGCCAGCAGTTGGCTGAGCAGTTCTTC. Translation gives CASSQQLAEQFF.